These 26 T cell receptor beta chains originate from one sample sequenced in a study of cytomegalovirus exposure and HLA in healthy donors. PCR employed 60 Vbeta and 13 Jbeta primers. Here immunoSEQ multiplex PCR was the method, and the copy in TCRdb shows in-frame clones only, minus some. Of about 76,000 clones detected, around 80% appear once; the ten largest clones hold just under 2.5%. Sequenced input: PBMCs. These receptor sequences come from a male donor in good health and CMV-seropositive.

The J gene is TRBJ2-2, the V gene TRBV21-1; TRBD2 was called by the table and not checked on the DNA. TRBV21-1 is classified as a pseudogene. CDR3 length: 17 amino acids. In nucleotides, the CDR3 is TGTGCCAGCAGCTTACGGGGGGGGACAGAAGACACCGGGGAGCTGTTTTTT. This codes for CASSLRGGTEDTGELFF.

This clone was observed a handful of times. V is TRBV10-3 and J is TRBJ2-5; no clear D gene. Per the germline V gene, CDR1 is ENHRY and CDR2 is SYGVKD. There are 12 residues in the CDR3. Between the trimmed V and J ends, which lost 5 bases and 5 bases, there was a span of 9 bases. In nucleotides, the CDR3 is TGTGCCATCAGTCGACCGAGGGAGACCCAGTACTTC. Its protein is CAISRPRETQYF.

This chain connects TRBV6-5 to TRBJ1-5; 7 nucleotides align to TRBD1. The CDR3 length is 15 residues. Germline V gives CDR1 MNHEY, CDR2 SVGAGI. V lost 6 bases, J lost 2 bases, and 7 bases stayed unmatched. For the CDR3, the DNA is TGTGCCAGCAGAAGAAAGGGGACAGGCAATCAGCCCCAGCATTTT. It is translated as CASRRKGTGNQPQHF.

The genes are TRBV5-1 and TRBJ2-7, with D possibly being TRBD2 (5 bases). The CDR3 totals 15 residues. Germline assignment: CDR1 SGHRS and CDR2 YFSETQ. V was shortened by 0 bases and J by 1 base, with 11 bases between the two germline ends. The CDR3 region is CASSLALGGSYEQYF. The CDR3 DNA sequence: TGCGCCAGCAGCTTGGCCTTAGGAGGTTCCTACGAGCAGTACTTC.

This clone was counted at least ten times. The V gene is TRBV5-4, the J gene TRBJ2-7, with TRBD1 matching over 9 bases. The V segment lost 4 bases and the J segment 5 bases; nucleotides outside the gene matches: 10. This CDR3 has 15 residues. The germline V gene has CDR1 SGHNT and CDR2 YYREEE (reference sequence). The DNA for the CDR3 is TGTGCCAGCAGCACACCCGGGACAGGGATCCACGAGCAGTACTTC. Protein sequence: CASSTPGTGIHEQYF.

The rearrangement joins TRBV18 to TRBJ1-1; a possible D gene is TRBD1 (6 bases). The CDR3 covers 14 residues. V lost 5 bases, J lost 6 bases, and 16 bases lay in between. Germline V gene lookup returns CDR1 KGHSH and CDR2 LQKENI. The chain's CDR3 is CASSTLDRRSEAFF. As DNA, the CDR3 is TGTGCCAGCTCAACACTAGACAGGAGGTCTGAAGCTTTCTTT.

CDR3 sequence (DNA): TGTGCTAGTGGTTCGAGCGGGTTCAACGAGCAGTACTTC. This translates into CASGSSGFNEQYF. V and J are TRBV12-5 and TRBJ2-7; TRBD2 is a possible D gene (6 bases). Germline CDR1 and CDR2: LGHNT and FRNRAP. V gave up 4 bases and J gave up 5 bases, with 12 bases separating them. This CDR3 spans 13 amino acids.

This rearrangement joins TRBV4-1 to TRBJ2-7; 16 bases map to TRBD2. V shed 5 bases and J 4 bases; nucleotides not matched to a gene: 11. Germline loops: CDR1 MGHRA, CDR2 YSYEKL. CDR3 size: 18 residues. Here the CDR3 DNA reads TGCGCCAGCAGCGATAATACCGGGACTAGCGGGAGGGCGTACGAGCAGTACTTC. It translates to CASSDNTGTSGRAYEQYF.

V usage is TRBV6-5 and J usage is TRBJ1-1, with D tentatively TRBD1 (6 bases). The CDR3 totals 15 residues. V was clipped by 5 bases and J by 0 bases, with 13 bases between them. The germline V gene encodes CDR1 MNHEY and CDR2 SVGAGI. DNA of the CDR3: TGTGCCAGCAGTAGGGACACTGCCCTGAACACTGAAGCTTTCTTT. Residues: CASSRDTALNTEAFF.

The rearrangement uses TRBV28 and TRBJ1-2; D is ambiguous. Trimming took off 6 bases at V and 4 bases at J, with 12 bases between the two ends. The CDR3 spans 13 residues. The germline V gene has CDR1 MDHEN and CDR2 SYDVKM. For the CDR3, the DNA is TGTGCCAGCAGCCGAACAAGGAGCTATGGCTACACCTTC. It codes for CASSRTRSYGYTF.

The gene calls are TRBV5-4 and TRBJ2-7; 9 bases are a match to TRBD2. V lost 2 bases and J lost 4; bases outside the gene matches: 7. Germline V CDR1 and CDR2: SGHNT, YYREEE (reference sequence). The CDR3 totals 15 residues. This chain's CDR3 is CASSLSSSGIYEQYF. The CDR3 coding sequence is TGTGCCAGCAGCTTAAGCTCTAGCGGGATTTACGAGCAGTACTTC.

The CDR3, as DNA: TGTGCCAGCAGTTTTAGTAGCATGAGCCAGCCCCAGCATTTT. It encodes CASSFSSMSQPQHF. The chain combines TRBV27 with TRBJ1-5; D gene unclear. There are 14 residues in the CDR3. The germline CDR1 and CDR2 sequences are MNHEY and SMNVEV (reference sequence). Trimming left V 3 bases short and J 7 bases short, with 13 bases between.

This clone was detected only a few times. The chain employs TRBV5-6 and TRBJ2-7, with 10 bases aligning to TRBD1. Unmatched junction bases numbered 3, after V lost 4 bases and J lost 2 bases. CDR3 length: 14 amino acids. Germline V gene data show CDR1 as SGHDT and CDR2 as YYEEEE. CDR3 sequence reads: CASSAGTGAYEQYF. Written as DNA, the CDR3 is TGTGCCAGCAGCGCGGGGACAGGGGCCTACGAGCAGTACTTC.

The chain carries TRBV6-6 and TRBJ2-3, with TRBD2 matching 7 bases. The length of the CDR3 is 14 residues. CDR1 and CDR2 from the germline V gene are MNHNY and SVGAGI (reference sequence). V lost 8 bases, J lost 4 bases, and 9 bases stayed unmatched. Written as DNA, the CDR3 is TGTGCCAGCCTTCGGGGGGAGAGGCCAGATACGCAGTATTTT. This codes for CASLRGERPDTQYF.

The V gene is TRBV7-2, the J gene TRBJ2-5; the D gene is possibly TRBD1 (7 bases). The germline V gene encodes CDR1 SGHTA and CDR2 FQGNSA. This CDR3 is built from 13 residues. Trimming left V 1 base short and J 7 bases short, with 10 bases between. Written as DNA, the CDR3 is TGTGCCAGCAGCTTAGACCAGGGGGGGACCCAGTACTTC. Translation: CASSLDQGGTQYF. Looking up the rest from reference TRBV7-2 and TRBJ2-5 gives the full variable domain: GAGVSQSPSNKVTEKGKDVELRCDPISGHTALYWYRQSLGQGLEFLIYFQGNSAPDKSGLPSDRFSAERTGGSVSTLTIQRTQQEDSAVYLCASSLDQGGTQYFGPGTRLLVL.

The chain has TRBV29-1 and TRBJ1-1, with D hard to call. The germline V and J ends were trimmed by 6 bases and 0 bases, with 11 bases remaining between them. Germline CDR1 is SQVTM and CDR2 is ANQGSEA. The CDR3 extends over 13 amino acids. CDR3 region: CSVCRFLNTEAFF. The CDR3 coding sequence is TGCAGCGTGTGTCGGTTTTTGAACACTGAAGCTTTCTTT. The complete variable domain, with remaining parts taken from reference TRBV29-1 and TRBJ1-1, reads SAVISQKPSRDICQRGTSLTIQCQVDSQVTMMFWYRQQPGQSLTLIATANQGSEATYESGFVIDKFPISRPNLTFSTLTVSNMSPEDSSIYLCSVCRFLNTEAFFGQGTRLTVV.

The V and J genes are TRBV4-1 and TRBJ2-3; TRBD2 matches at 11 bases. The V gene end was trimmed by 1 base and the J gene end by 4 bases; junction bases not matched to a gene: 7. Germline V gene sequence: CDR1 MGHRA, CDR2 YSYEKL. This CDR3 is built from 17 residues. CDR3 nucleotide sequence: TGCGCCAGCAGCCAAGGGGTCCTAGCGGGAGGTGCAGATACGCAGTATTTT. It yields the protein CASSQGVLAGGADTQYF.

The chain carries TRBV28 and TRBJ1-1; D ambiguous. V lost 6 bases and J lost 4, with 9 bases in between. Germline V gene lookup returns CDR1 MDHEN and CDR2 SYDVKM. This CDR3 spans 12 amino acids. CDR3 coding DNA: TGTGCCAGCAGACGGTGGAGCACTGAAGCTTTCTTT. This translates into CASRRWSTEAFF. The whole variable domain, remainder taken from reference TRBV28 and TRBJ1-1, is DVKVTQSSRYLVKRTGEKVFLECVQDMDHENMFWYRQDPGLGLRLIYFSYDVKMKEKGDIPEGYSVSREKKERFSLILESASTNQTSMYLCASRRWSTEAFFGQGTRLTVV.

In this sample, this clone turned up once. This chain joins TRBV4-2 and TRBJ2-3, with 11 bases fitting TRBD2. The CDR3 contains 15 residues. Germline V gene sequence: CDR1 LGHNA, CDR2 YNFKEQ. Trimming at V came to 3 bases and at J to 6 bases, leaving 5 bases not matched to a gene. CDR3: CASSHLLAGEDTQYF. The CDR3, as DNA: TGTGCCAGCAGCCATCTACTAGCGGGAGAGGATACGCAGTATTTT.

This clone came up a few times. This chain joins TRBV7-9 and TRBJ2-7; 10 bases match TRBD1. The trim removed 5 bases at V and 3 bases at J, leaving 1 base unmatched. This CDR3 contains 13 residues. Germline lookup yields CDR1 SEHNR and CDR2 FQNEAQ (reference sequence). DNA for the CDR3: TGTGCCAGCAGCCGGACAGGGGGCTACGAGCAGTACTTC. Translation gives CASSRTGGYEQYF.

V usage is TRBV30 and J usage is TRBJ1-3; D ambiguous. Germline V gene lookup returns CDR1 GTSNPN and CDR2 SVGIG (reference sequence). CDR3 size: 15 residues. V was clipped by 1 base and J by 0 bases, with 10 bases between them. The CDR3 coding sequence is TGTGCCTGGAGTGCGGGAGGGAACTCTGGAAACACCATATATTTT. The encoded protein is CAWSAGGNSGNTIYF.

J is TRBJ1-1 and V is TRBV7-6, with 7 positions matching TRBD1. V gave up 4 bases and J gave up 3 bases; unmatched junction bases: 5. Per the germline V gene, CDR1 is SGHVS and CDR2 is FNYEAQ. This CDR3 spans 14 amino acids. This CDR3 is CASSSRQGDTEAFF. In DNA, the CDR3 is TGTGCCAGCAGCTCCCGACAGGGAGACACTGAAGCTTTCTTT.

The J gene is TRBJ2-6, the V gene TRBV13; D call uncertain. Germline CDR1 and CDR2: PRHDT and FYEKMQ (reference sequence). With 4 bases removed from V and 0 bases from J, the gap between germline ends came to 4 bases. The CDR3 has 14 residues. CDR3 loop: CASSSNSGANVLTF. The CDR3 DNA sequence: TGTGCCAGCAGCTCCAACTCTGGGGCCAACGTCCTGACTTTC.

This chain joins TRBV6-4 and TRBJ2-3, with D possibly matching TRBD1 (7 bases). The V gene's germline CDR1 is MRHNA and CDR2 SNTAGT. The length of the CDR3 is 15 residues. Between the trimmed V and J ends, which lost 3 bases and 4 bases, there was a span of 14 bases. The CDR3 nucleotides are TGTGCCAGCAGTGAAGGGCAGGGGGGTGCAGATACGCAGTATTTT. This encodes CASSEGQGGADTQYF.

This clone was counted a few times. The V call is TRBV11-2, the J call TRBJ2-3; D unresolved. Trimming left V 3 bases short and J 5 bases short, with 6 bases between. CDR3 length equals 12 residues. Germline CDR1 SGHAT, CDR2 FQNNGV. CDR3 in DNA: TGTGCCAGCAGCTTCGCGATAGATACGCAGTATTTT. Encoded protein: CASSFAIDTQYF.

V and J are TRBV28 and TRBJ2-7; D may be TRBD1 (6 bases). Germline V CDR1 and CDR2: MDHEN, SYDVKM. The CDR3 is 15 residues long. Trimming cost V 5 bases and J 1 base, with 15 bases left between them. The CDR3 here is CASSALWDKSYEQYF. CDR3 nucleotides: TGTGCCAGCAGTGCGCTTTGGGACAAATCCTACGAGCAGTACTTC. The variable domain in full, with the rest retrieved from reference TRBV28 and TRBJ2-7, is DVKVTQSSRYLVKRTGEKVFLECVQDMDHENMFWYRQDPGLGLRLIYFSYDVKMKEKGDIPEGYSVSREKKERFSLILESASTNQTSMYLCASSALWDKSYEQYFGPGTRLTVT.